The 22 T cell receptor beta chains below all came from one sample that was sequenced in a study of blood T cell repertoires in COVID-19. Some clones are missing from TCRdb's copy, which holds only in-frame ones; the method was immunoSEQ multiplex PCR. Of around 300,000 clones in the sample, 70% to 90% were seen once. The sequencing sample was made of peripheral blood. The receptors derive from a woman in her forties or fifties with active or convalescent COVID-19.

This clone appeared a single time. Here the CDR3 DNA reads TGTGCCAGTAGTATTCTAGCAGGAGGCGAGCAGCCCCAGCATTTT. It yields the protein CASSILAGGEQPQHF. The chain links TRBV19 to TRBJ1-5; D uncertain. Germline V lookup: CDR1 LNHDA, CDR2 SQIVND (reference sequence). Trimming took off 3 bases at V and 7 bases at J, with 16 bases between the two ends. The CDR3 runs to 15 residues.

This rearrangement joins TRBV9 to TRBJ1-2; the D gene is possibly TRBD1 (6 bases). The CDR3 has 14 amino acids. Germline V gene sequence: CDR1 SGDLS, CDR2 YYNGEE. Trimming shortened V by 4 bases and J by 2 bases, and 12 bases separated the two germline ends. CDR3 DNA: TGTGCCAGCAGCCTACCTGGGGGCAACTATGGCTACACCTTC. It yields the protein CASSLPGGNYGYTF.

The rearrangement uses TRBV7-2 and TRBJ1-6, with TRBD1 as a possible D gene (6 bases). Trimming removed 6 bases from V and 5 bases from J, with 14 bases in between. This CDR3 has 15 residues. CDR1 is SGHTA, CDR2 FQGNSA, per germline. The CDR3 region is CASRVMGANNSPLHF. CDR3 DNA: TGTGCCAGCAGGGTCATGGGGGCTAATAATTCACCCCTCCACTTT.

The chain has TRBV7-9 and TRBJ2-3, with 10 bases lining up with TRBD2. J lost 4 bases, V lost 7 bases, and 17 bases had no gene match. Per germline, CDR1 SEHNR and CDR2 FQNEAQ (reference sequence). CDR3 size: 18 residues. In DNA form, the CDR3 reads TGTGCCAGCAACACCAACATTCCACTAGCGGGGAACCCAGATACGCAGTATTTT. Amino acid sequence: CASNTNIPLAGNPDTQYF.

The chain has TRBV7-9 and TRBJ2-7; weak D call: TRBD1 (5 bases). CDR3 length: 14 residues. Trimming shortened V by 5 bases and J by 2 bases, and 13 bases separated the two germline ends. CDR1 SEHNR and CDR2 FQNEAQ come from the germline V gene (reference sequence). In DNA form, the CDR3 reads TGTGCCAGCAGCCTAGGACACGGCCCCTACGAGCAGTACTTC. It codes for CASSLGHGPYEQYF.

CDR3 sequence reads: CASSQDPSNSYEQYF. The CDR3 bases are TGCGCCAGCAGCCAAGATCCCTCTAACTCCTACGAGCAGTACTTC. The chain recombines TRBV4-1 with TRBJ2-7; no definite D call. The germline V gene encodes CDR1 MGHRA and CDR2 YSYEKL. This CDR3 is 15 amino acids long. Trimming left V 0 bases short and J 0 bases short, with 9 bases between.

This chain connects TRBV14 to TRBJ2-1; weak D call: TRBD2 (6 bases). Trimming stripped 0 bases from V and 0 bases from J, with 15 bases between. CDR1 and CDR2 from the germline V gene are SGHDN and FVKESK. CDR3 size: 18 residues. CDR3 bases: TGTGCCAGCAGCCAAGATCTCCTCCGGGAGAGCTCCTACAATGAGCAGTTCTTC. Amino acids: CASSQDLLRESSYNEQFF.

This clone has a single count. CDR3 DNA: TGCGCCAGCAGATCGGACAGGGCGATGAACACTGAAGCTTTCTTT. Translating gives CASRSDRAMNTEAFF. This sequence joins TRBV10-2 and TRBJ1-1, with TRBD1 matching over 8 bases. Germline trimming cut 6 bases from V and 0 bases from J; bases unmatched to any gene: 6. Per the germline V gene, CDR1 is WSHSY and CDR2 is SAAADI. The CDR3 is 15 residues long.

The V and J genes are TRBV6-1 and TRBJ2-7; D is uncertain. Trimming removed 1 base at V and 4 bases at J, with 14 bases between. Germline lookup yields CDR1 MNHNS and CDR2 SASEGT. CDR3 size: 15 residues. The CDR3 is CASSEVGSRNYEQYF. Here the CDR3 DNA reads TGTGCCAGCAGTGAAGTCGGGTCCCGTAATTACGAGCAGTACTTC.

As regards this clone: The junction departs from germline at one end; a sequencing error may be responsible. This rearrangement joins TRBV3-1 (or the pseudogene TRBV3-2) to TRBJ2-5; TRBD2 might be the D (6 bases). CDR1 is LGHDT and CDR2 is YNNKEL in the germline V gene (reference sequence). CDR3 length equals 12 residues. The CDR3 here is CASSQGGLACHF. CDR3 nucleotide sequence: TGTGCCAGCAGCCAAGGAGGCCTAGCGTGTCACTTC.

This chain uses TRBV7-2 with TRBJ2-5; D is uncertain. There are 13 residues in the CDR3. The germline V gene has CDR1 SGHTA and CDR2 FQGNSA. Deletions cut 5 bases from V and 4 bases from J, with 11 bases between. The CDR3 DNA follows: TGTGCCAGCAGCACCCCGTTCGGAGAGACCCAGTACTTC. As protein: CASSTPFGETQYF.

The V call is TRBV5-8, the J call TRBJ1-4, with TRBD1 as a possible D gene (5 bases). CDR3 size: 16 residues. Germline V lookup: CDR1 SGHTS, CDR2 YDEGEE. Trimming cost V 1 base and J 2 bases, with 12 bases left between them. The CDR3: CASSLYAAGTNEKLFF. DNA for the CDR3: TGTGCCAGCAGCTTGTACGCGGCAGGGACTAATGAAAAACTGTTTTTT.

As DNA, the CDR3 is TGCGCCAGCAGCCCCGACAGGGGAGCCAAAAACATTCAGTACTTC. Translating gives CASSPDRGAKNIQYF. This chain uses TRBV5-1 with TRBJ2-4; 8 nucleotides agree with TRBD1. This CDR3 has 15 residues. Germline trimming cut 4 bases from V and 0 bases from J; bases unmatched to any gene: 3. CDR1 and CDR2 (germline): SGHRS, YFSETQ. Looking up the rest from reference TRBV5-1 and TRBJ2-4 gives the full variable domain: KAGVTQTPRYLIKTRGQQVTLSCSPISGHRSVSWYQQTPGQGLQFLFEYFSETQRNKGNFPGRFSGRQFSNSRSEMNVSTLELGDSALYLCASSPDRGAKNIQYFGAGTRLSVL.

On this clone: Other DNA variants within this sample encode the same CDR3. CDR3 loop: CASSSSTDTQYF. CDR3 sequence (DNA): TGTGCCAGCAGTTCTAGCACAGATACGCAGTATTTT. The rearrangement links TRBV11-1 to TRBJ2-3, with no clear D. The germline V and J ends were trimmed by 6 bases and 0 bases, with 4 bases remaining between them. CDR1 and CDR2 from the germline V gene are SGHAT and FQDESV (reference sequence). The CDR3 consists of 12 residues.

The V call is TRBV11-3, the J call TRBJ2-1; D possibly corresponds to TRBD2 (5 bases). Trimming removed 3 bases from V and 8 bases from J, with 5 bases in between. The CDR3 has 11 residues. Germline V lookup: CDR1 SGHNT, CDR2 YENEEA. CDR3 amino acids: CASSFGDEQFF. CDR3 bases: TGTGCCAGCAGCTTCGGGGATGAGCAGTTCTTC.

V usage is TRBV19 and J usage is TRBJ1-2; D may be TRBD1 (6 bases). The CDR3 is 14 residues long. The V gene lost 5 bases and the J gene lost 5 bases, with 15 bases spanning the gap. Germline values: CDR1 LNHDA, CDR2 SQIVND (reference sequence). The CDR3 region is CASSVGQGIYGYTF. The CDR3 region has the DNA TGTGCCAGTAGTGTGGGACAAGGAATATATGGCTACACCTTC.

DNA for the CDR3: TGCGCCAGCAGCCAAGATCGGGTACTTCGGCAGGGGGCGTTCGGCTACACCTTC. It yields the protein CASSQDRVLRQGAFGYTF. The chain carries TRBV4-3 and TRBJ1-2, with 8 bases fitting TRBD1. The trim removed 0 bases at V and 8 bases at J, leaving 17 bases unmatched. The CDR3 runs to 18 residues. Per germline, CDR1 LGHNA and CDR2 YSLEER.

V usage is TRBV7-2 and J usage is TRBJ2-5; D possibly corresponds to TRBD1 (5 bases). V lost 5 bases, J lost 4 bases, and 20 bases lay in between. The CDR3 is made up of 16 amino acids. Germline CDR1 reads SGHTA; CDR2 reads FQGNSA. CDR3 nucleotide sequence: TGTGCCAGCAGCCAGCTCGGCGTCTTAGGGGTAGAGACCCAGTACTTC. It codes for CASSQLGVLGVETQYF.

This chain uses TRBV7-2 with TRBJ1-5; D is possibly TRBD1 (5 bases). This CDR3 spans 16 amino acids. Looked up from germline, CDR1 is SGHTA and CDR2 is FQGNSA. V gave up 5 bases and J gave up 4 bases, with 18 bases separating them. CDR3: CASSPGGGTQNQPQHF. DNA of the CDR3: TGTGCCAGCAGCCCGGGGGGGGGTACGCAAAATCAGCCCCAGCATTTT. The whole variable domain, filled in from reference TRBV7-2 and TRBJ1-5, reads GAGVSQSPSNKVTEKGKDVELRCDPISGHTALYWYRQSLGQGLEFLIYFQGNSAPDKSGLPSDRFSAERTGGSVSTLTIQRTQQEDSAVYLCASSPGGGTQNQPQHFGDGTRLSIL.

The chain links TRBV18 to TRBJ1-2; maybe TRBD1 (5 bases). The CDR3 runs 14 residues. Trimming shortened V by 6 bases and J by 6 bases, and 17 bases separated the two germline ends. The germline CDR1 and CDR2 sequences are KGHSH and LQKENI. The CDR3 loop is CASSPRQIVDGYTF. As DNA, the CDR3 is TGTGCCAGCTCCCCCAGACAGATCGTAGATGGCTACACCTTC.

The chain uses TRBV10-3 and TRBJ2-7; D is possibly TRBD2 (5 bases). CDR1 and CDR2 from the germline V gene are ENHRY and SYGVKD. This CDR3 has 15 residues. V was pared by 0 bases and J by 5 bases, with 14 bases between. CDR3 coding DNA: TGTGCCATCAGTGAGTCGAGAGCGGCGACTGACGAGCAGTACTTC. Translating it yields CAISESRAATDEQYF.

The rearrangement joins TRBV6-5 to TRBJ2-7; 9 bases agree with TRBD1. The CDR3 loop spans 15 amino acids. V dropped 2 bases and J dropped 2; count of bases not matched to a gene: 4. Germline V gives CDR1 MNHEY, CDR2 SVGAGI. The DNA for the CDR3 is TGTGCCAGCAGTTACCGGGACAGGGAAGCCTACGAGCAGTACTTC. This gives the protein CASSYRDREAYEQYF.